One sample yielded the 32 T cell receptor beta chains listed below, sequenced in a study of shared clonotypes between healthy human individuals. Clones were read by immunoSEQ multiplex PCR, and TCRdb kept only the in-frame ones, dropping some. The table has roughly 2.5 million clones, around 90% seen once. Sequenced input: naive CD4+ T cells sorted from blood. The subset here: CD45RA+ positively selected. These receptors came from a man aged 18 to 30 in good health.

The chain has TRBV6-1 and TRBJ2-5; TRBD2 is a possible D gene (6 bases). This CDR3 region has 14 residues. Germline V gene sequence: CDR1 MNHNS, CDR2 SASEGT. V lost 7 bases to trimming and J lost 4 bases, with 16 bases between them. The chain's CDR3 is CASNTGVGGETQYF. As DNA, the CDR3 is TGTGCCAGCAACACGGGGGTCGGTGGAGAGACCCAGTACTTC.

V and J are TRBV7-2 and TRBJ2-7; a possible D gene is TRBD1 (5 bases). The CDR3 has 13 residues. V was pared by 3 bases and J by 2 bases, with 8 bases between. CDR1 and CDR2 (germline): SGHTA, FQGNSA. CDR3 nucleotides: TGTGCCAGCAGCTTTTTCAGGGCCTACGAGCAGTACTTC. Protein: CASSFFRAYEQYF.

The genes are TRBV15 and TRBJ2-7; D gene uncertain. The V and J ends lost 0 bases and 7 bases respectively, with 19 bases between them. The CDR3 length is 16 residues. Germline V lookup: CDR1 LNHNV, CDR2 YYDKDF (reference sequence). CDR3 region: CATSRDLAVIPSEQYF. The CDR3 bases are TGTGCCACCAGCAGAGATCTCGCAGTGATCCCCTCGGAGCAGTACTTC.

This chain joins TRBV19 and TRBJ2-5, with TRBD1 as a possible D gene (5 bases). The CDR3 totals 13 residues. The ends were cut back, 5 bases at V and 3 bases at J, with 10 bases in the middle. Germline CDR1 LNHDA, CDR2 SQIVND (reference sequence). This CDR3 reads CASSRQLKETQYF. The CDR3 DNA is TGTGCCAGTAGTCGACAGCTAAAAGAGACCCAGTACTTC.

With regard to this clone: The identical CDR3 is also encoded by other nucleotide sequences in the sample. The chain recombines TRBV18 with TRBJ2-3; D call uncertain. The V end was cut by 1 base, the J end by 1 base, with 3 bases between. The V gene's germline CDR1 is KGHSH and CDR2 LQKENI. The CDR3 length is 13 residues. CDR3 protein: CASSPQGTDTQYF. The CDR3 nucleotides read TGTGCCAGCTCACCACAAGGCACAGATACGCAGTATTTT.

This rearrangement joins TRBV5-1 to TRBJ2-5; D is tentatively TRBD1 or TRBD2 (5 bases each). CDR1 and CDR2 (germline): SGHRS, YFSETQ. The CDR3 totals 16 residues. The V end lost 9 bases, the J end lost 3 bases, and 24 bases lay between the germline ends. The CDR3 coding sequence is TGCGCCACCCAAATCGGCCTCTGGGGGACCGAAGAGACCCAGTACTTC. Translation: CATQIGLWGTEETQYF.

For the CDR3, the DNA is TGTGCCAGCAGCTTCGGACAGTTGAACACTGAAGCTTTCTTT. This encodes CASSFGQLNTEAFF. The chain is built from TRBV7-9 and TRBJ1-1; TRBD1 is a possible D gene (6 bases). CDR1 SEHNR and CDR2 FQNEAQ come from the germline V gene (reference sequence). CDR3 length equals 14 residues. Deletions cut 3 bases from V and 0 bases from J, with 8 bases between.

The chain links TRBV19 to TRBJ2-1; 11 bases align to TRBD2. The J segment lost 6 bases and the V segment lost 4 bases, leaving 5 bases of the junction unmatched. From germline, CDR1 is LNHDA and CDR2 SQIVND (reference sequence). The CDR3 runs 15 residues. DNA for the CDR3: TGTGCCAGTAGTACCGGACTAGCGGGCTCCAATGAGCAGTTCTTC. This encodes CASSTGLAGSNEQFF.

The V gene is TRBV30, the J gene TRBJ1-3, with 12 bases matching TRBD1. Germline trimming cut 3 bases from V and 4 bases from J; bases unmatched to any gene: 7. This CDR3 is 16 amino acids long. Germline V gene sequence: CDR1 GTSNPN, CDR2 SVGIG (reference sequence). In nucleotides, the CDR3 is TGTGCCTGGAGGTACCGGGACAGGGGGCCAGGAAACACCATATATTTT. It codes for CAWRYRDRGPGNTIYF.

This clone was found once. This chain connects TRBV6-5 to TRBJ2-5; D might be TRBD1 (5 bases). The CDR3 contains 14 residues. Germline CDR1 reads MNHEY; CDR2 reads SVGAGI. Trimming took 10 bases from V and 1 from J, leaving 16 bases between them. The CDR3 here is CATSVGQLQETQYF. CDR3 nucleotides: TGTGCCACCTCTGTGGGGCAGCTCCAAGAGACCCAGTACTTC.

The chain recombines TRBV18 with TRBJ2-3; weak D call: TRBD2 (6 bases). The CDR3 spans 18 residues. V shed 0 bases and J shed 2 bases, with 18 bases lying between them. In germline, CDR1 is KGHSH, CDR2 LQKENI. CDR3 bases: TGTGCCAGCTCACCACCGGGGCTAGTTGGAGGGGACACAGATACGCAGTATTTT. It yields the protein CASSPPGLVGGDTDTQYF.

CDR3 sequence: CASSLNSAYNEQFF. In DNA, the CDR3 is TGTGCCAGCAGCTTAAACAGCGCTTACAATGAGCAGTTCTTC. The V gene is TRBV13, the J gene TRBJ2-1; no clear D. CDR1 is PRHDT, CDR2 FYEKMQ, per germline (reference sequence). Between the trimmed V and J ends, which lost 2 bases and 4 bases, there was a span of 9 bases. CDR3 size: 14 residues.

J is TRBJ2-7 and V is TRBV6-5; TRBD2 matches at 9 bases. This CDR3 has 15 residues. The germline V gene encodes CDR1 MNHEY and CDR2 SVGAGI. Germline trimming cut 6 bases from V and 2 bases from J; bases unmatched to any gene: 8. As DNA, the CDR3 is TGTGCCAGCAGGTCCCGCGGGGGGGGAACCTACGAGCAGTACTTC. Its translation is CASRSRGGGTYEQYF.

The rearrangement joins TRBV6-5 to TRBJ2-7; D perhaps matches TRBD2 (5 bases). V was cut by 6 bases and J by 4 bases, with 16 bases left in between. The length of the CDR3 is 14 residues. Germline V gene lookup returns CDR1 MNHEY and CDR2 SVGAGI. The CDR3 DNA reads TGTGCCAGCAGACTCACTCGGACGGGGTACGAGCAGTACTTC. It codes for CASRLTRTGYEQYF.

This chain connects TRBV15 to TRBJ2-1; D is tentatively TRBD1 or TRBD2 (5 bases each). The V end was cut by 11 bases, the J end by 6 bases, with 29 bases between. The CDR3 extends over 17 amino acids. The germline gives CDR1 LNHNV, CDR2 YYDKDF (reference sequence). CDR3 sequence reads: CAGAGDGDLWRVNEQFF. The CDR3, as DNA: TGTGCCGGGGCAGGAGACGGAGACCTGTGGCGGGTCAATGAGCAGTTCTTC.

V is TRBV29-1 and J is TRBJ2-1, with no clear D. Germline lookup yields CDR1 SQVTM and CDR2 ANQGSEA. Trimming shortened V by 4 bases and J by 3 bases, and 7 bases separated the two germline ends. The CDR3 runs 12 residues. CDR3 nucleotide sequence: TGCAGCGTTGGACGCCTCTACAATGAGCAGTTCTTC. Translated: CSVGRLYNEQFF.

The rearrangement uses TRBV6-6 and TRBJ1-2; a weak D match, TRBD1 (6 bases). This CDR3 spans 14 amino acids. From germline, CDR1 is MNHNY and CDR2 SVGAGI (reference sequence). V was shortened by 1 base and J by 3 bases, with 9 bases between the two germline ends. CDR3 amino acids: CASSYFAGDYGYTF. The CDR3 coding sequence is TGTGCCAGCAGTTACTTTGCAGGGGACTATGGCTACACCTTC.

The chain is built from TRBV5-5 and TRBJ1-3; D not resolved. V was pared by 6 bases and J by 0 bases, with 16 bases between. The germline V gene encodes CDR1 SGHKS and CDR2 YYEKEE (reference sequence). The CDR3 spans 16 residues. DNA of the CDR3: TGTGCCAGCACCCGGACCCTCACATCCTCTGGAAACACCATATATTTT. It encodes CASTRTLTSSGNTIYF.

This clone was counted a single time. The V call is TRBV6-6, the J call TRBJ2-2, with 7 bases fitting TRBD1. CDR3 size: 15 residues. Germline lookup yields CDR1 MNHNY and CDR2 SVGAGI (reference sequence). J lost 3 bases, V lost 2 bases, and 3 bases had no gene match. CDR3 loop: CASSYRQGYTGELFF. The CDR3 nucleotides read TGTGCCAGCAGTTACCGACAGGGCTACACCGGGGAGCTGTTTTTT.

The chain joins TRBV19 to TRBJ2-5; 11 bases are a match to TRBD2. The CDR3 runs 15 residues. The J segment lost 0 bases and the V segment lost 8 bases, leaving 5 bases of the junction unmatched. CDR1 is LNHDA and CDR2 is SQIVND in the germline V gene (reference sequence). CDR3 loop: CASRLAGLNQETQYF. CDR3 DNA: TGTGCCAGTCGACTAGCGGGGTTAAACCAAGAGACCCAGTACTTC.

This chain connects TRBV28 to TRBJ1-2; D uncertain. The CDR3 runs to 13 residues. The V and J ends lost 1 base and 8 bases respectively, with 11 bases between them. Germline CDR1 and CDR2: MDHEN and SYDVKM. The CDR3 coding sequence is TGTGCCAGCAGTTTATCGAGGTACGGGGGCTACACCTTC. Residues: CASSLSRYGGYTF.

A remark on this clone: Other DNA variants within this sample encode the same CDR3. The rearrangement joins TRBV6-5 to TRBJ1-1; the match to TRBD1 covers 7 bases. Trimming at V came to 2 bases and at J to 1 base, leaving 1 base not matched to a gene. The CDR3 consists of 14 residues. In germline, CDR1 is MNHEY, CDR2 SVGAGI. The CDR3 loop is CASSYRQGNTEAFF. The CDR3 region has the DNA TGTGCCAGCAGTTACCGACAGGGGAACACTGAAGCTTTCTTT.

CDR3 nucleotide sequence: TGTGCCACCAGCAGAGGATCAGGGTTGGGAAGCACTGAAGCTTTCTTT. Encoded protein: CATSRGSGLGSTEAFF. The chain couples TRBV15 to TRBJ1-1; D might be TRBD1 (5 bases). Trimming removed 1 base at V and 4 bases at J, with 16 bases between. Germline CDR1 reads LNHNV; CDR2 reads YYDKDF (reference sequence). This CDR3 contains 16 residues.

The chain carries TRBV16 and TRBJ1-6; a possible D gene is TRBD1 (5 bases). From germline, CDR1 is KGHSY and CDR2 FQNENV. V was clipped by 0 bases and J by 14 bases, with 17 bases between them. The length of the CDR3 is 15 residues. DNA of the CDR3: TGTGCCAGCAGCCAATCACGGGGACTGCCTACTTCCCTCCACTTT. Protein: CASSQSRGLPTSLHF.

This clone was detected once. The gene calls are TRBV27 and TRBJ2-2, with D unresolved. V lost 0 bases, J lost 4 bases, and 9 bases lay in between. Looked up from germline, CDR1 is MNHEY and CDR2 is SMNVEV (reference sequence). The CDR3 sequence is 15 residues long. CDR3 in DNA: TGTGCCAGCAGTTTATCGAAGCGCCCCACCGGGGAGCTGTTTTTT. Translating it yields CASSLSKRPTGELFF.

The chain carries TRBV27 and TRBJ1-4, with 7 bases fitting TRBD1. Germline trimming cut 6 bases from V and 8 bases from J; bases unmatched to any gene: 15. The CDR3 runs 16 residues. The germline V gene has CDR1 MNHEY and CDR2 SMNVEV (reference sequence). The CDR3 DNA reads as TGTGCCAGCAGAGACATAGGGGGCGGGGATCGGGAAAAACTGTTTTTT. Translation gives CASRDIGGGDREKLFF.

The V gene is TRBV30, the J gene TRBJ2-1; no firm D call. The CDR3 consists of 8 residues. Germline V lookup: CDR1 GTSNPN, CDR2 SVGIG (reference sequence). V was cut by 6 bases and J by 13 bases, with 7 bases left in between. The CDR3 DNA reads TGTGCCTGCGGCCTCCAGTTCTTC. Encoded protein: CACGLQFF. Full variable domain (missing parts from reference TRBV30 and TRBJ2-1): SQTIHQWPATLVQPVGSPLSLECTVEGTSNPNLYWYRQAAGRGLQLLFYSVGIGQISSEVPQNLSASRPQDRQFILSSKKLLLSDSGFYLCACGLQFFGPGTRLTVL.

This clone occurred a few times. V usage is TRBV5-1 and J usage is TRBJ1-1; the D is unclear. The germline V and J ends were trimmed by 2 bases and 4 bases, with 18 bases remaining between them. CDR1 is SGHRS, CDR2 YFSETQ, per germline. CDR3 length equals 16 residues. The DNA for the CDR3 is TGCGCCAGCAGCTTCCGCGGGCCCGGTGGAGGCACTGAAGCTTTCTTT. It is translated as CASSFRGPGGGTEAFF.

CDR3 region: CASSFTGTGTTYEQYF. CDR3 sequence (DNA): TGCGCCAGCAGCTTTACCGGGACAGGAACTACCTACGAGCAGTACTTC. The chain has TRBV5-1 and TRBJ2-7, with 8 bases identical to TRBD1. The germline gives CDR1 SGHRS, CDR2 YFSETQ. The V and J ends lost 2 bases and 2 bases, in that order; junction bases with no gene match: 9. This CDR3 contains 16 residues.

This chain's CDR3 is CASSLVFGGNTGELFF. The DNA for the CDR3 is TGCGCCAGCAGCTTGGTATTCGGGGGTAACACCGGGGAGCTGTTTTTT. The J gene is TRBJ2-2, the V gene TRBV5-1, with D tentatively TRBD2 (6 bases). From germline, CDR1 is SGHRS and CDR2 YFSETQ. V shed 0 bases and J shed 2 bases, with 11 bases lying between them. This CDR3 is built from 16 residues. Full variable domain (missing parts from reference TRBV5-1 and TRBJ2-2): KAGVTQTPRYLIKTRGQQVTLSCSPISGHRSVSWYQQTPGQGLQFLFEYFSETQRNKGNFPGRFSGRQFSNSRSEMNVSTLELGDSALYLCASSLVFGGNTGELFFGEGSRLTVL.

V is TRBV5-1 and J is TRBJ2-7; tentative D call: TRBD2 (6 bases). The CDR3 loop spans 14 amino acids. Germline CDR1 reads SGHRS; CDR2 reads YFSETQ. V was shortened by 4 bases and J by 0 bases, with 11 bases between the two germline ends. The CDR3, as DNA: TGCGCCAGCAGCGTGCTAGCGAACTCCTACGAGCAGTACTTC. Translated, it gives CASSVLANSYEQYF.

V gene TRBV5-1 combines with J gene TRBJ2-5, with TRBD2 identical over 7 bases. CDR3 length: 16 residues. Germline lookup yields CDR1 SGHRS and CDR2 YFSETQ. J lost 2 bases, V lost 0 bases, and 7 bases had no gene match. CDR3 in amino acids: CASSLGSGKPQETQYF. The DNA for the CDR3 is TGCGCCAGCAGCTTGGGGAGCGGGAAGCCACAAGAGACCCAGTACTTC.